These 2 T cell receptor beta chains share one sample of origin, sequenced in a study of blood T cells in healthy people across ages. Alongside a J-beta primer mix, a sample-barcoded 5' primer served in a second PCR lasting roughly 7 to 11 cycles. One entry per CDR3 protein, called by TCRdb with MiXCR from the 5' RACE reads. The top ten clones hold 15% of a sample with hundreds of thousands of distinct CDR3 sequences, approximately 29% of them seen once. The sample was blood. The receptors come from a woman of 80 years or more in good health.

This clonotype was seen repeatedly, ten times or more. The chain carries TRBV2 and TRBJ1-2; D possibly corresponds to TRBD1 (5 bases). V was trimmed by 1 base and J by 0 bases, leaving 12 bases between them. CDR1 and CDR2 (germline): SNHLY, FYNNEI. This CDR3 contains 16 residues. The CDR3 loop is CASSEVGGSANYGYTF. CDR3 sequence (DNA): TGTGCCAGCAGTGAAGTGGGGGGGTCAGCTAACTATGGCTACACCTTC.

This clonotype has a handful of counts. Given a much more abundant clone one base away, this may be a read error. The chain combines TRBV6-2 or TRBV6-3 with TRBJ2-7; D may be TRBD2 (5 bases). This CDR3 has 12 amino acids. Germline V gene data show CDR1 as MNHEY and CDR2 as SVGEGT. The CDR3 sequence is CANSPRGYEQYF. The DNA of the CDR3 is TGTGCCAACAGTCCCCGGGGCTACGAGCAGTACTTC.